Listed here are 21 T cell receptor beta chains from one sample, sequenced in a study of blood T cell repertoires in COVID-19. This table comes from immunoSEQ multiplex PCR, and its TCRdb copy is limited to in-frame clones, with some not included. Of roughly 150,000 clones listed, roughly 84% are singletons. Sequencing input: peripheral blood. The receptors were sampled from a woman aged 45-65 years in a cohort sampled during active or convalescent COVID-19.

V and J are TRBV28 and TRBJ1-2; D unclear. The V gene lost 6 bases and the J gene lost 2 bases, with 13 bases spanning the gap. CDR1 MDHEN and CDR2 SYDVKM come from the germline V gene. CDR3 length equals 14 residues. CDR3 amino acids: CASSPGSANYGYTF. The CDR3 DNA sequence: TGTGCCAGCAGCCCAGGCTCTGCGAACTATGGCTACACCTTC.

V and J are TRBV15 and TRBJ2-7, with TRBD1 matching over 12 bases. Germline V gene sequence: CDR1 LNHNV, CDR2 YYDKDF (reference sequence). V lost 1 base and J lost 10; bases outside the gene matches: 2. The CDR3 has 13 amino acids. CDR3 coding DNA: TGTGCCACCAGCAGAGGGGACAGGGGGCTCCAGTACTTC. Translating gives CATSRGDRGLQYF.

This clone was seen repeatedly, ten times or more. V is TRBV7-2 and J is TRBJ2-7, with 7 bases identical to TRBD2. The CDR3 totals 14 residues. The V gene end was trimmed by 3 bases and the J gene end by 6 bases; junction bases not matched to a gene: 8. Germline V lookup: CDR1 SGHTA, CDR2 FQGNSA. CDR3 residues: CASSFGGGTIEQYF. The CDR3 DNA follows: TGTGCCAGCAGCTTTGGAGGTGGGACTATCGAGCAGTACTTC.

Note on this clone: Within the sample, other DNA sequences also encode this same CDR3. The V and J genes are TRBV5-1 and TRBJ2-1; 12 positions agree with TRBD1. Germline CDR1 reads SGHRS; CDR2 reads YFSETQ. The CDR3 extends over 15 amino acids. V was pared by 4 bases and J by 6 bases, with 5 bases of the junction left unmatched. The CDR3 nucleotides are TGCGCCAGCAGCATCGGGACAGGGGGCGTCAATGAGCAGTTCTTC. Amino acids: CASSIGTGGVNEQFF.

This chain joins TRBV24-1 and TRBJ1-3, with D tentatively TRBD1 (5 bases). The V end was cut by 4 bases, the J end by 12 bases, with 21 bases between. The CDR3 is 15 residues long. Per the germline V gene, CDR1 is KGHDR and CDR2 is SFDVKD. The CDR3 DNA is TGTGCCACCAGTGACCGAACCACGGGGACTCTAGGCATATATTTT. Its protein is CATSDRTTGTLGIYF.

Comment on this clone: Different DNA sequences within this sample yield the same CDR3. CDR3 nucleotides: TGCAGCGTTGGACAGGGGCGCAATCAGCCCCAGCATTTT. The encoded protein is CSVGQGRNQPQHF. The chain employs TRBV29-1 and TRBJ1-5, with 8 bases that match TRBD1. This CDR3 contains 13 residues. The ends lost 4 bases at V and 2 bases at J; junction bases unmatched: 1. From germline, CDR1 is SQVTM and CDR2 ANQGSEA.

The chain uses TRBV27 and TRBJ1-4; D remains unclear. Germline V gene lookup returns CDR1 MNHEY and CDR2 SMNVEV (reference sequence). The CDR3 consists of 13 residues. V was pared by 7 bases and J by 3 bases, with 9 bases between. In DNA, the CDR3 is TGTGCCAGCACCGGGAGTCCTAATGAAAAACTGTTTTTT. This sequence encodes CASTGSPNEKLFF.

The genes are TRBV2 and TRBJ1-3, with a weak D call TRBD1 (5 bases). The CDR3 spans 15 residues. V shed 1 base and J shed 2 bases, with 9 bases lying between them. Germline loops: CDR1 SNHLY, CDR2 FYNNEI. CDR3 protein: CASSEVGRAGNTIYF. The CDR3 DNA follows: TGTGCCAGCAGTGAAGTAGGCAGGGCTGGAAACACCATATATTTT. The complete variable domain, with remaining parts taken from reference TRBV2 and TRBJ1-3, reads EPEVTQTPSHQVTQMGQEVILRCVPISNHLYFYWYRQILGQKVEFLVSFYNNEISEKSEIFDDQFSVERPDGSNFTLKIRSTKLEDSAMYFCASSEVGRAGNTIYFGEGSWLTVV.

CDR3 in amino acids: CASSDLTGSRNTIYF. The CDR3 DNA follows: TGTGCCAGCAGTGACCTGACAGGATCTAGAAACACCATATATTTT. V and J are TRBV25-1 and TRBJ1-3; a weak D match, TRBD1 (6 bases). V lost 3 bases and J 5 bases, leaving 14 bases between the germline ends. Germline V gene lookup returns CDR1 MGHDK and CDR2 SYGVNS. This CDR3 is 15 amino acids long.

The gene calls are TRBV12-5 and TRBJ1-1; D uncertain. In germline, CDR1 is LGHNT, CDR2 FRNRAP. V lost 1 base and J 3 bases, leaving 6 bases between the germline ends. The CDR3 totals 13 residues. CDR3 in amino acids: CASGLERDTEAFF. In DNA form, the CDR3 reads TGTGCTAGTGGTTTGGAACGGGACACTGAAGCTTTCTTT.

This clone was seen once. The chain uses TRBV24-1 and TRBJ1-5; D is perhaps TRBD1 (6 bases). Germline V CDR1 and CDR2: KGHDR, SFDVKD. Trimming shortened V by 5 bases and J by 2 bases, and 12 bases separated the two germline ends. CDR3 length: 15 amino acids. The CDR3: CATSAGRGGNQPQHF. CDR3 in DNA: TGTGCCACCAGTGCAGGCAGGGGAGGCAATCAGCCCCAGCATTTT.

V and J are TRBV7-2 and TRBJ1-2; D unresolved. CDR3 length: 13 amino acids. Germline values: CDR1 SGHTA, CDR2 FQGNSA. Trimming took 0 bases from V and 6 from J, leaving 8 bases between them. CDR3 amino acids: CASSLARLNGYTF. The CDR3 nucleotides read TGTGCCAGCAGCTTAGCCAGGCTAAATGGCTACACCTTC. Complete variable domain (other parts from reference TRBV7-2 and TRBJ1-2): GAGVSQSPSNKVTEKGKDVELRCDPISGHTALYWYRQSLGQGLEFLIYFQGNSAPDKSGLPSDRFSAERTGGSVSTLTIQRTQQEDSAVYLCASSLARLNGYTFGSGTRLTVV.

This clone occurred once. The gene calls are TRBV5-6 and TRBJ1-6, with 8 bases aligning to TRBD1. This CDR3 is built from 14 residues. Germline values: CDR1 SGHDT, CDR2 YYEEEE. The junction had 3 bases not matched to a gene; V was cut back by 0 bases and J by 10 bases. The CDR3 here is CASSLDRGMSPLHF. CDR3 sequence (DNA): TGTGCCAGCAGCTTGGACAGGGGGATGTCACCCCTCCACTTT.

This chain uses TRBV7-9 with TRBJ2-2; 7 nucleotides line up with TRBD2. This CDR3 comprises 17 residues. J lost 2 bases, V lost 4 bases, and 10 bases had no gene match. Per germline, CDR1 SEHNR and CDR2 FQNEAQ (reference sequence). CDR3 sequence reads: CASSYPRRGVNTGELFF. For the CDR3, the DNA is TGTGCCAGCAGCTACCCCCGACGGGGGGTTAACACCGGGGAGCTGTTTTTT.

With respect to this clone: In the same sample, other DNA sequences code for this CDR3. The rearrangement uses TRBV2 and TRBJ1-5, with 8 positions matching TRBD1. Germline-derived CDR1 and CDR2 are SNHLY and FYNNEI. The CDR3 is 13 amino acids. Unmatched junction bases numbered 2, after V lost 6 bases and J lost 4 bases. Written as DNA, the CDR3 is TGTGCCAGCAGACGACAGGGGAATCAGCCCCAGCATTTT. Its protein is CASRRQGNQPQHF.

The chain has TRBV24-1 and TRBJ1-2; weak D call: TRBD1 (6 bases). The CDR3 runs to 15 residues. CDR1 is KGHDR and CDR2 is SFDVKD in the germline V gene. The V end lost 5 bases, the J end lost 4 bases, and 16 bases lay between the germline ends. As DNA, the CDR3 is TGTGCCACCAGTGGATTCCAGACAGGCATCTATGGCTACACCTTC. It encodes CATSGFQTGIYGYTF.

The rearrangement uses TRBV12-3 or TRBV12-4 and TRBJ1-2; D gene uncertain. This CDR3 region has 11 residues. Trimming removed 6 bases at V and 5 bases at J, with 7 bases between. In DNA form, the CDR3 reads TGTGCCAGCAGGCGAGAATATGGCTACACCTTC. This codes for CASRREYGYTF.

The sample holds a few counts of this clone. V is TRBV9 and J is TRBJ2-1; TRBD2 might be the D (5 bases). Germline CDR1 SGDLS, CDR2 YYNGEE. V lost 0 bases and J 8 bases, leaving 9 bases between the germline ends. This CDR3 region has 13 residues. The CDR3, as DNA: TGTGCCAGCAGCGTAGGGGAGTATCATGAGCAGTTCTTC. Translated: CASSVGEYHEQFF.

This sequence joins TRBV5-1 and TRBJ2-1; 16 nucleotides agree with TRBD2. There are 17 residues in the CDR3. The germline V gene encodes CDR1 SGHRS and CDR2 YFSETQ. The J segment lost 7 bases and the V segment lost 4 bases, leaving 8 bases of the junction unmatched. The CDR3 loop reads CASSGTSGGALVNEQFF. CDR3 bases: TGCGCCAGCAGCGGGACTAGCGGGGGGGCCTTGGTGAATGAGCAGTTCTTC.

The CDR3 DNA reads as TGCGCCAGCAGCTTGGCCGGGACAGGGGGCCCCTACGAGCAGTACTTC. Its translation: CASSLAGTGGPYEQYF. The chain has TRBV5-1 and TRBJ2-7; 12 bases agree with TRBD1. The CDR3 loop spans 16 amino acids. J lost 2 bases, V lost 0 bases, and 3 bases had no gene match. The germline CDR1 and CDR2 sequences are SGHRS and YFSETQ.

J is TRBJ1-3 and V is TRBV7-8; no clear D gene. The length of the CDR3 is 17 residues. From germline, CDR1 is SGHVS and CDR2 FQNEAQ. The V and J ends lost 5 bases and 2 bases respectively, with 19 bases between them. In DNA, the CDR3 is TGTGCCAGCAGCCCACGAGCGGGCGCCGGGACTGGAAACACCATATATTTT. Translated: CASSPRAGAGTGNTIYF.